The T cell receptor (beta chain) described here comes from a study of breast tumors, draining lymph nodes, adjacent tissues. TCRdb called the multiplex PCR reads again in MiXCR, with one record for every CDR3 protein. The repertoire holds around 25,000 distinct CDR3 sequences, approximately 20% seen once, with approximately 15% in the top ten. The CDR3 has 15 residues. V gave up 4 bases and J gave up 2 bases; unmatched junction bases: 7. The germline V gene has CDR1 LGHDT and CDR2 YNNKEL (reference sequence). The sample consisted of breast tumor tissue. This chain connects TRBV3-1 to TRBJ1-2; TRBD1 matches at 7 bases. This clonotype was obtained from a female donor with breast cancer. Some clones in this sample may be carry-over from other donors' samples. CDR3: CASSPNRGSNYGYTF. The CDR3 DNA sequence: TGTGCCAGCAGCCCAAACAGGGGCTCGAACTATGGCTACACCTTC.